This T cell receptor (beta chain) was recovered during a study of T cells in localized non-small cell lung cancer. Broader study findings: Adjacent lung held a median roughly 54 of the top 100 tumor clones. Without multi-region sequencing, intratumor heterogeneity could not be excluded.

The data were produced by immunoSEQ multiplex PCR, yet TCRdb's version contains in-frame clones alone and is incomplete. Of around 31,000 clones listed, approximately 94% are singletons. The germline CDR1 and CDR2 sequences are MGHDK and SYGVNS. This CDR3 is built from 14 residues. Trimming removed 2 bases from V and 5 bases from J, with 9 bases in between. Comments on this clone: Its antigen remains unknown.

The sequence was collected from a woman aged 40-75 years with stage I lung adenocarcinoma. The genes are TRBV25-1 and TRBJ2-2, with no clear D. Sequencing used peripheral blood, obtained before any cancer treatment. This chain's CDR3 is CASSEPGLTGELFF. DNA of the CDR3: TGTGCCAGCAGTGAACCGGGTTTGACCGGGGAGCTGTTTTTT.